This is a list of T cell receptor beta chains from one sample in a study of spatial heterogeneity in lung cancer. MiXCR, applied by TCRdb to the 5' RACE reads, yields one record per CDR3 protein. The repertoire has some 110,000 distinct CDR3 sequences, 12% of them found once; the top ten carry over 15%. Sequencing was performed on PBMCs, taken at follow-up. The receptors originated from a male donor with early-stage non-small cell lung cancer. Each CDR3 is given without its conserved first and last residue. Clone size, where shown, is once, few, many, or a class for clones that have expanded.

CDR3: ASSIDPPDSNYGYT; length: 14; J: TRBJ1-2; size: NA; V: TRBV19
CDR3: ASSLDILTDTQY; length: 12; J: TRBJ2-3; size: NA; V: TRBV11-2
CDR3: ASSMGRTDTQY; length: 11; J: TRBJ2-3; size: NA; V: TRBV12-3/TRBV12-4
CDR3: ASSLAEGGAYNEQF; length: 14; J: TRBJ2-1; size: many; V: TRBV7-8
CDR3: ASSEAGQTYEQY; length: 12; J: TRBJ2-7; size: many; V: TRBV6-1
CDR3: ASSQVLTTGTF; length: 11; J: TRBJ1-1; size: NA; V: TRBV3-1
CDR3: ASRASRDRGSYEQY; length: 14; J: TRBJ2-7; size: NA; V: TRBV2
CDR3: AINRDGGTEAF; length: 11; J: TRBJ1-1; size: NA; V: TRBV10-3
CDR3: ASSLSWTGAYSNQPQH; length: 16; J: TRBJ1-5; size: NA; V: TRBV27
CDR3: ASSSDGPSYEQY; length: 12; J: TRBJ2-7; size: few; V: TRBV5-1
CDR3: ASSRNSDSNQPQH; length: 13; J: TRBJ1-5; size: NA; V: TRBV5-5
CDR3: ASSRTGYNEQF; length: 11; J: TRBJ2-1; size: medium-sized; V: TRBV4-1
CDR3: ASSQPGEQPPLH; length: 12; J: TRBJ1-6; size: many; V: TRBV4-1
CDR3: ASTQTGLNTEAF; length: 12; J: TRBJ1-1; size: NA; V: TRBV6-1
CDR3: ASSPSGTVVYEQY; length: 13; J: TRBJ2-7; size: NA; V: TRBV28
CDR3: ASSLHSEGTEAF; length: 12; J: TRBJ1-1; size: few; V: TRBV4-1
CDR3: ASSVGGWGDTQY; length: 12; J: TRBJ2-3; size: NA; V: TRBV9
CDR3: AISVGPPKGYT; length: 11; J: TRBJ1-2; size: few; V: TRBV10-3
CDR3: ATGQTLPVEKLF; length: 12; J: TRBJ1-4; size: NA; V: TRBV15
CDR3: SAYDRGGNLGTEAF; length: 14; J: TRBJ1-1; size: few; V: TRBV20-1
CDR3: SARDGTAYYEQY; length: 12; J: TRBJ2-7; size: few; V: TRBV20-1
CDR3: ASSLPVGQAGTEAF; length: 14; J: TRBJ1-1; size: many; V: TRBV12-3/TRBV12-4
CDR3: SVDGAGGEQY; length: 10; J: TRBJ2-7; size: many; V: TRBV29-1
CDR3: ASSLVSTEETQY; length: 12; J: TRBJ2-5; size: NA; V: TRBV5-1
CDR3: ASSYRGGTEAF; length: 11; J: TRBJ1-1; size: many; V: TRBV6-6
CDR3: ASSPHRGNAVTDTQY; length: 15; J: TRBJ2-3; size: NA; V: TRBV7-2
CDR3: ASRFEIGEKLF; length: 11; J: TRBJ1-4; size: many; V: TRBV7-9
CDR3: ASSSGTASREQY; length: 12; J: TRBJ2-7; size: few; V: TRBV6-2/TRBV6-3
CDR3: ASSPFTGELF; length: 10; J: TRBJ2-2; size: many; V: TRBV9
CDR3: ASSHITQRGNEKLF; length: 14; J: TRBJ1-4; size: NA; V: TRBV3-1
CDR3: SVGQGNQPQH; length: 10; J: TRBJ1-5; size: many; V: TRBV29-1
CDR3: ASSFTGEYGYT; length: 11; J: TRBJ1-2; size: few; V: TRBV5-1
CDR3: ASGLGQLLNTEAF; length: 13; J: TRBJ1-1; size: NA; V: TRBV12-5
CDR3: ASSQEYGAARPLH; length: 13; J: TRBJ1-6; size: few; V: TRBV14
CDR3: ASSAQGAEAF; length: 10; J: TRBJ1-1; size: many; V: TRBV9
CDR3: ASSLTVVLAEETQY; length: 14; J: TRBJ2-5; size: once; V: TRBV7-9
CDR3: ASSPEAGGNYEQY; length: 13; J: TRBJ2-7; size: NA; V: TRBV4-1
CDR3: ASRLDRVGYT; length: 10; J: TRBJ1-2; size: NA; V: TRBV12-3/TRBV12-4